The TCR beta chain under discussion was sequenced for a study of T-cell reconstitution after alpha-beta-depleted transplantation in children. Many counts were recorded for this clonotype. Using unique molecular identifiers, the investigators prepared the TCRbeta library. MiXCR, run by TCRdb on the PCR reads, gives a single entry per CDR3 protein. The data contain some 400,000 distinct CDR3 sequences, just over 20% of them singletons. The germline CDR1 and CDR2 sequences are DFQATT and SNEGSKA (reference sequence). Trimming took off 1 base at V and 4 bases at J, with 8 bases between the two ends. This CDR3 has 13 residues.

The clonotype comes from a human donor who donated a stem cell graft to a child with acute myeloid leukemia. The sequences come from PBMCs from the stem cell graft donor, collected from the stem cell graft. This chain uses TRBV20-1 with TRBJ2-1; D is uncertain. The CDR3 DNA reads TGCAGTGCTAGAGGGGGTAGTTACAATGAGCAGTTCTTC. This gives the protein CSARGGSYNEQFF.